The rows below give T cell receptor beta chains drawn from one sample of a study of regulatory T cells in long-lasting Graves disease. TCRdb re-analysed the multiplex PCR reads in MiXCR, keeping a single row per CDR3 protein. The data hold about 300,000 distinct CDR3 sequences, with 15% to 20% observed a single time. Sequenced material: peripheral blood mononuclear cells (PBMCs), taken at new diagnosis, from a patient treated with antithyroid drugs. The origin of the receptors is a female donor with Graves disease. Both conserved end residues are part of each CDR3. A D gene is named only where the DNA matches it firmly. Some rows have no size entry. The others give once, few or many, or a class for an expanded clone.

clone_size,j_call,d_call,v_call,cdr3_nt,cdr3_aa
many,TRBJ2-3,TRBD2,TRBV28,TGTGCCAGCAGTAGCGGGAGGGCCTCAGAAGATACGCAGTATTTT,CASSSGRASEDTQYF
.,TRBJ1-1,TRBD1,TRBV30,TGTGCCTGGGATCCGGGACAGGGATCTTTCACTGAAGCTTTCTTT,CAWDPGQGSFTEAFF
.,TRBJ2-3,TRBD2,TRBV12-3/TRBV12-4,TGTGCCAGCAGTTTCGGGCCTAGCGGGAGGAGAGATACGCAGTATTTT,CASSFGPSGRRDTQYF
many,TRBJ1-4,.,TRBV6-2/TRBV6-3,TGTGCCAGCAAAAAAGGTGAAAAACTGTTTTTT,CASKKGEKLFF
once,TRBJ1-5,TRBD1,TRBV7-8,TGTGCCAGCAGCTTAACTACAGGGGGATATAGCAATCAGCCCCAGCATTTT,CASSLTTGGYSNQPQHF
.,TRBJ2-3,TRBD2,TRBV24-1,TGTGCCACCAGTGACCCCCGACTAGCGGTGACAGATACGCAGTATTTT,CATSDPRLAVTDTQYF
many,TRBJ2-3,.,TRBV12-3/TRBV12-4,TGTGCCAGCAGTTTCACAGGAGCGCGGCGGTCAGATACGCAGTATTTT,CASSFTGARRSDTQYF
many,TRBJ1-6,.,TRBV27,TGTGCCAGCAGCCTTAAACGGGGGGGCTCCTATAATTCACCCCTCCACTTT,CASSLKRGGSYNSPLHF
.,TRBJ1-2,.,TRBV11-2,TGTGCCAGCAGCTCCGAGGGGGATGGCTACACCTTC,CASSSEGDGYTF
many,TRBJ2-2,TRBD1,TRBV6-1,TGTGCCAGCAGTGCCGGGACAGACCCGGGCACCGGGGAGCTGTTTTTT,CASSAGTDPGTGELFF
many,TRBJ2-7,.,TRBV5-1,TGCGCCAGCAGTAATTTCGAGGGCTACGAGCAGTACTTC,CASSNFEGYEQYF
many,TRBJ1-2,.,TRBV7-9,TGTGCCAGCAGCTTAGTAGCCGCTAACTATGGCTACACCTTC,CASSLVAANYGYTF
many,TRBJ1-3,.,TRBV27,TGTGCCCATGGGGGGGAGTCGTCTGGAAACACCATATATTTT,CAHGGESSGNTIYF